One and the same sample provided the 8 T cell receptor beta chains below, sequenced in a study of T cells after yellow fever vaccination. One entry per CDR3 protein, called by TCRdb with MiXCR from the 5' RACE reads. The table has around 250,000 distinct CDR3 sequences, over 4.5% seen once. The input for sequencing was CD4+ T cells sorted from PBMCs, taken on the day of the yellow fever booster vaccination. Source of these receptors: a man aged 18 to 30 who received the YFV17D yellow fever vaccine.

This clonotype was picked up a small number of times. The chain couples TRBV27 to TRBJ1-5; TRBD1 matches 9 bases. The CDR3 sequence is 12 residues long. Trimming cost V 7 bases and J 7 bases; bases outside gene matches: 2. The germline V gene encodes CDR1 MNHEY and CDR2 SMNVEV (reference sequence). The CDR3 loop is CASTTGGQPQHF. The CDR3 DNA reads TGTGCCAGCACCACAGGGGGCCAGCCCCAGCATTTT.

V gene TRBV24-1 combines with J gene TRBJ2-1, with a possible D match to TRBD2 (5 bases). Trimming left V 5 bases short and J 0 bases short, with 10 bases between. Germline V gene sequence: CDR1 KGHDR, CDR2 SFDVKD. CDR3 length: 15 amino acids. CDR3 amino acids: CATSAQGGSYNEQFF. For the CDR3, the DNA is TGTGCCACCAGTGCCCAAGGAGGCTCCTACAATGAGCAGTTCTTC.

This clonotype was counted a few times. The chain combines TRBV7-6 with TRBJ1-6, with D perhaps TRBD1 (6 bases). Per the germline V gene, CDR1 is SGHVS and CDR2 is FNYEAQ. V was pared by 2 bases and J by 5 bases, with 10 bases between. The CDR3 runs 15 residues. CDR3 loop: CASSLRTVDNSPLHF. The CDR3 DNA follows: TGTGCCAGCAGCTTACGGACAGTGGATAATTCACCCCTCCACTTT.

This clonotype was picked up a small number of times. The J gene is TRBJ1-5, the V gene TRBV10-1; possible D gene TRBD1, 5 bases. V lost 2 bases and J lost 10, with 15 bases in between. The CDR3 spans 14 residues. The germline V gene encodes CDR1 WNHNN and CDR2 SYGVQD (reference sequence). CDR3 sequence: CASSEGGTGQPQHF. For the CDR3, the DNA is TGCGCCAGCAGTGAGGGCGGGACCGGTCAACCCCAGCATTTT.

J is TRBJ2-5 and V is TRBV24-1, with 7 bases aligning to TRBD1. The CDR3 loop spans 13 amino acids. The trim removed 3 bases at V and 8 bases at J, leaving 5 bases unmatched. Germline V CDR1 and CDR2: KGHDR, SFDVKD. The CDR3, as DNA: TGTGCCACCAGTGATGGGACAGCGGTAACCCAGTACTTC. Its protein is CATSDGTAVTQYF.

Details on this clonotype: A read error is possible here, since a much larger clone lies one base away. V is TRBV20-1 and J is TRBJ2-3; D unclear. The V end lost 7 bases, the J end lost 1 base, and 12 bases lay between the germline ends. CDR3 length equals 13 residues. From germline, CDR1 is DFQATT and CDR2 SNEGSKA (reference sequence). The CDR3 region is CSVPSTGTDTQYF. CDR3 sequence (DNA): TGCAGTGTCCCGTCTACTGGCACAGATACGCAGTATTTT.

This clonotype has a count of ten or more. The CDR3 region is CASSSPGRRSNQPQHF. The CDR3 DNA is TGTGCCAGCAGTTCTCCGGGACGGAGGAGCAATCAGCCCCAGCATTTT. The chain couples TRBV6-2 or TRBV6-3 to TRBJ1-5, with a possible D match to TRBD1 (5 bases). This CDR3 contains 16 residues. CDR1 is MNHEY, CDR2 SVGEGT, per germline. V was trimmed by 4 bases and J by 1 base, leaving 14 bases between them.

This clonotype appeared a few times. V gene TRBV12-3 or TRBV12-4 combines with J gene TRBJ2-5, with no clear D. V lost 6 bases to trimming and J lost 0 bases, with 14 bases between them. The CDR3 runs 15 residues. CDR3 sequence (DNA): TGTGCCAGCAGGATCGGTGGTGACTACCAAGAGACCCAGTACTTC. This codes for CASRIGGDYQETQYF.